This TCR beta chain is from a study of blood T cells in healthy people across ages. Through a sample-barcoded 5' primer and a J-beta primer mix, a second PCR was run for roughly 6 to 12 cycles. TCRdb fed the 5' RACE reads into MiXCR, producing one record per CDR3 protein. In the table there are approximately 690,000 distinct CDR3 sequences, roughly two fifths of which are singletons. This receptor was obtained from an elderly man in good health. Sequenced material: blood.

CDR3: CASSFSGGGNSPLHF. CDR3 coding DNA: TGTGCCAGCAGCTTCTCCGGCGGTGGTAATTCACCCCTCCACTTT. This chain uses TRBV7-9 with TRBJ1-6; D not resolved. Trimming took 3 bases from V and 6 from J, leaving 12 bases between them. This CDR3 spans 15 amino acids. Germline CDR1 reads SEHNR; CDR2 reads FQNEAQ (reference sequence).